This T cell receptor (beta chain) was identified in a study of blood T cell repertoires in COVID-19. About the study: Sites across the United States, Italy and Spain contributed samples from acute and convalescent COVID-19. From T cells, B-cell-depleted T cells, or PBMCs came the material, which was cDNA or gDNA.

CDR3 length: 13 amino acids. Germline-derived CDR1 and CDR2 are SNHLY and FYNNEI. This table comes from immunoSEQ multiplex PCR, and its TCRdb copy is limited to in-frame clones, with some not included. The sample includes about 170,000 clones, roughly 80% of them seen just once. The sequence was collected from an elderly woman with COVID-19, enrolled during active disease. The chain links TRBV2 to TRBJ2-7; 7 nucleotides align to TRBD1. The material sequenced was peripheral blood. The CDR3 protein is CGARGTATYEQYF. The CDR3 DNA sequence: TGTGGTGCCAGAGGGACAGCCACCTACGAGCAGTACTTC.